Each of the 16 T cell receptor beta chains below was sequenced from the same sample in a study of T cells in Graves' hyperthyroidism and ophthalmopathy. Amplified TCR beta CDR3 regions derived from RNA transcripts. A first-round RT-PCR of the TCR CDR3 used the HTBI primer set. TCRdb reanalysed the multiplex PCR reads using MiXCR and keeps one entry per CDR3 protein. The sample records fewer than 650,000 distinct CDR3 sequences, about 15% being singletons. The specimen sequenced was blood. The receptors were gathered from a woman under 40 with Graves' hyperthyroidism that later progressed to Graves' ophthalmopathy.

This clonotype was picked up many times. The genes are TRBV3-1 and TRBJ1-1; D is possibly TRBD1 (6 bases). Germline V lookup: CDR1 LGHDT, CDR2 YNNKEL (reference sequence). The length of the CDR3 is 15 residues. V gave up 1 base and J gave up 1 base, with 10 bases separating them. The CDR3 DNA follows: TGTGCCAGCAGCCAAGTTCCGGGGGCGAACACTGAAGCTTTCTTT. Translation gives CASSQVPGANTEAFF.

Ten or more counts support this clonotype. The CDR3 DNA sequence: TGTGCCAGCAGTCCCCCTACAGGGAGAGGAAACACCATATATTTT. Residues: CASSPPTGRGNTIYF. This chain connects TRBV28 to TRBJ1-3; TRBD1 is a possible D gene (6 bases). Trimming shortened V by 5 bases and J by 4 bases, and 15 bases separated the two germline ends. The CDR3 runs 15 residues. Germline V gives CDR1 MDHEN, CDR2 SYDVKM.

This clonotype appeared many times. CDR3 amino acids: CAISENSGSSDEQYF. The CDR3 nucleotides are TGTGCCATCAGTGAGAACTCTGGGAGTAGCGACGAGCAGTACTTC. This chain connects TRBV10-3 to TRBJ2-7; D is possibly TRBD2 (5 bases). Trimming removed 2 bases at V and 5 bases at J, with 16 bases between. The CDR3 length is 15 residues. Per the germline V gene, CDR1 is ENHRY and CDR2 is SYGVKD.

The V gene is TRBV6-2 or TRBV6-3, the J gene TRBJ2-1; 8 bases map to TRBD2. Germline V gene sequence: CDR1 MNHEY, CDR2 SVGEGT. Losses at the gene ends were 2 bases for V and 6 bases for J; bases not matched to a gene: 6. The CDR3 contains 15 residues. The CDR3 here is CASSYILAALNEQFF. Here the CDR3 DNA reads TGTGCCAGCAGTTACATACTAGCGGCCCTCAATGAGCAGTTCTTC.

The sample holds a few counts of this clonotype. The chain combines TRBV20-1 with TRBJ2-1, with a tentative D call TRBD2 (5 bases). This CDR3 has 15 amino acids. V lost 1 base and J lost 4, with 14 bases in between. Germline V gene lookup returns CDR1 DFQATT and CDR2 SNEGSKA (reference sequence). The CDR3 DNA reads TGCAGTGCTAGAGGTAACAGACGAGGGTACAATGAGCAGTTCTTC. Translated: CSARGNRRGYNEQFF.

This clonotype was observed at least ten times. This chain joins TRBV18 and TRBJ1-5, with D unclear. Germline-derived CDR1 and CDR2 are KGHSH and LQKENI. CDR3 length equals 16 residues. V was trimmed by 3 bases and J by 0 bases, leaving 12 bases between them. CDR3 sequence reads: CASSPLADISNQPQHF. The CDR3, as DNA: TGTGCCAGCTCACCCCTTGCTGACATTAGCAATCAGCCCCAGCATTTT.

This clonotype was seen at least ten times. V is TRBV19 and J is TRBJ1-5, with D maybe TRBD1 (6 bases). The germline V gene encodes CDR1 LNHDA and CDR2 SQIVND (reference sequence). Trimming shortened V by 5 bases and J by 9 bases, and 14 bases separated the two germline ends. The CDR3 is 13 amino acids. The CDR3 protein is CASSVEGGRPQHF. DNA of the CDR3: TGTGCCAGTAGTGTGGAAGGGGGTCGGCCCCAGCATTTT.

This clonotype was detected ten times or more. The chain joins TRBV5-5 to TRBJ2-1, with 12 bases fitting TRBD2. CDR1 SGHKS and CDR2 YYEKEE come from the germline V gene (reference sequence). The length of the CDR3 is 16 residues. Trimming cost V 6 bases and J 8 bases; bases outside gene matches: 12. The CDR3 sequence is CASNPVLAGGRDEQFF. The CDR3 DNA reads as TGTGCCAGCAACCCTGTACTAGCGGGAGGTCGAGATGAGCAGTTCTTC.

Ten or more counts support this clonotype. The CDR3 sequence: CSARDVGGGTDTQYF. The DNA for the CDR3 is TGCAGTGCTAGAGACGTCGGGGGGGGAACAGATACGCAGTATTTT. The rearrangement links TRBV20-1 to TRBJ2-3, with TRBD2 matching 8 bases. Germline V gene sequence: CDR1 DFQATT, CDR2 SNEGSKA (reference sequence). With 0 bases clipped from V and 3 bases from J, the junction kept 5 bases outside the gene matches. The CDR3 sequence is 15 residues long.

This clonotype was found many times. The CDR3 DNA sequence: TGTGCCATCAGTGAGGATAATGGCGGAGATGGGGAGACCCAGTACTTC. This encodes CAISEDNGGDGETQYF. The chain joins TRBV10-3 to TRBJ2-5; D gene uncertain. The CDR3 totals 16 residues. Germline values: CDR1 ENHRY, CDR2 SYGVKD. Trimming removed 2 bases at V and 5 bases at J, with 18 bases between.

V and J are TRBV28 and TRBJ2-7, with a weak D call TRBD2 (6 bases). The CDR3 has 12 residues. V shed 8 bases and J shed 7 bases, with 15 bases lying between them. Germline V gives CDR1 MDHEN, CDR2 SYDVKM. CDR3 protein: CASPSSAGEQYF. The CDR3 region has the DNA TGTGCCAGCCCCAGCAGCGCGGGGGAGCAGTACTTC. Together with reference TRBV28 and TRBJ2-7, the CDR3 gives the full variable domain: DVKVTQSSRYLVKRTGEKVFLECVQDMDHENMFWYRQDPGLGLRLIYFSYDVKMKEKGDIPEGYSVSREKKERFSLILESASTNQTSMYLCASPSSAGEQYFGPGTRLTVT.

Ten or more counts support this clonotype. The J gene is TRBJ2-3, the V gene TRBV7-8; no firm D call. The germline V gene encodes CDR1 SGHVS and CDR2 FQNEAQ. The CDR3 length is 14 residues. Trimming pared 2 bases from V and 4 bases from J, leaving 10 bases between. The chain's CDR3 is CASSLIYGPDTQYF. In DNA form, the CDR3 reads TGTGCCAGCAGCTTAATCTACGGGCCAGATACGCAGTATTTT.

This clonotype has a handful of counts. The rearrangement joins TRBV6-2 or TRBV6-3 to TRBJ2-5; the D is unclear. V was trimmed by 5 bases and J by 10 bases, leaving 20 bases between them. The CDR3 has 14 amino acids. Germline V gives CDR1 MNHEY, CDR2 SVGEGT. This CDR3 reads CASSPRAPLSGQYF. The CDR3 DNA is TGTGCCAGCAGTCCCCGGGCCCCCCTCTCAGGCCAGTACTTC.

Points on this clonotype: A read error may be the cause here, since a much bigger clone is one base away. The chain uses TRBV4-1 and TRBJ2-1, with TRBD2 identical over 12 bases. Germline lookup yields CDR1 MGHRA and CDR2 YSYEKL. V shed 8 bases and J 6 bases; nucleotides not matched to a gene: 8. The CDR3 totals 15 residues. The CDR3 is CASLTGTSGSNEQFF. The CDR3 region has the DNA TGCGCCAGCCTTACAGGGACTAGCGGGTCCAATGAGCAGTTCTTC.

This chain links TRBV9 with TRBJ1-5, with D unresolved. Trimming cost V 0 bases and J 7 bases, with 8 bases left between them. This CDR3 region has 13 residues. In germline, CDR1 is SGDLS, CDR2 YYNGEE. The CDR3 is CASSVAGGQPQHF. The CDR3 DNA reads as TGTGCCAGCAGCGTAGCAGGTGGACAGCCCCAGCATTTT.

This clonotype has a count of ten or more. The chain is built from TRBV19 and TRBJ1-1; a weak D match, TRBD1 (5 bases). The germline CDR1 and CDR2 sequences are LNHDA and SQIVND (reference sequence). V lost 9 bases, J lost 0 bases, and 14 bases lay in between. The CDR3 runs 14 residues. CDR3 sequence: CASVHRQMNTEAFF. DNA for the CDR3: TGTGCCAGCGTACACAGACAGATGAACACTGAAGCTTTCTTT.